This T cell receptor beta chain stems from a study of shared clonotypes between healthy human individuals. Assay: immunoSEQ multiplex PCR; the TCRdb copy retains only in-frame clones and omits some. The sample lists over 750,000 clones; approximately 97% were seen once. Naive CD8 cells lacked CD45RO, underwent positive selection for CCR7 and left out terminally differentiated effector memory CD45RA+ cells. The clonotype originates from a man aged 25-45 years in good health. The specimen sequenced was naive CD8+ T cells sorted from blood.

CDR3 sequence: CASGLNSNQPQHF. The CDR3 DNA sequence: TGTGCTAGTGGTTTGAATAGTAATCAGCCCCAGCATTTT. The gene calls are TRBV12-5 and TRBJ1-5; no clear D gene. The CDR3 is 13 residues long. CDR1 is LGHNT, CDR2 FRNRAP, per germline. The germline V and J ends were trimmed by 2 bases and 4 bases, with 6 bases remaining between them.